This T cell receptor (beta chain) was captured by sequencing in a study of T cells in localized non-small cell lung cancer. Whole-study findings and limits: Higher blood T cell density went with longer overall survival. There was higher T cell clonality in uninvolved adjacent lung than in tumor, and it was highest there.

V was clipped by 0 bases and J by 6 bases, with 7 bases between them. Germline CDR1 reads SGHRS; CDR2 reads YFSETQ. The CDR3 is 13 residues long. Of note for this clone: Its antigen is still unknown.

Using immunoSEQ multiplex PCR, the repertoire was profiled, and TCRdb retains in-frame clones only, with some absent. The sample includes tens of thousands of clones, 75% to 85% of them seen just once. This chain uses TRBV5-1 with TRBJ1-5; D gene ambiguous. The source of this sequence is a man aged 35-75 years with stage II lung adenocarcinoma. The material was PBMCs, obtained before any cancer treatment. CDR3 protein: CASSLDGFQPQHF. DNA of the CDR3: TGCGCCAGCAGCTTGGATGGTTTTCAGCCCCAGCATTTT. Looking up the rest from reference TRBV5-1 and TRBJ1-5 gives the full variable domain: KAGVTQTPRYLIKTRGQQVTLSCSPISGHRSVSWYQQTPGQGLQFLFEYFSETQRNKGNFPGRFSGRQFSNSRSEMNVSTLELGDSALYLCASSLDGFQPQHFGDGTRLSIL.